The clone carrying this T cell receptor beta chain was detected only a few times. The data originate from a study of T cells in Graves' hyperthyroidism and ophthalmopathy. Amplification of TCR beta CDR3 regions used RNA as the template. A first-round RT-PCR of the TCR CDR3 used the HTBI primer set. TCRdb ran MiXCR on the multiplex PCR reads and lists one entry per CDR3 protein. The data show about 270,000 distinct CDR3 sequences, with approximately 21% seen just once and around 62% held by the top ten. The CDR3 totals 15 residues. The V segment lost 7 bases and the J segment 6 bases; nucleotides outside the gene matches: 8. Germline values: CDR1 MNHEY, CDR2 SVGEGT.

The chain employs TRBV6-2 or TRBV6-3 and TRBJ2-1, with TRBD2 matching over 11 bases. Material for sequencing was blood. The source of this sequence is a man aged 25-40 years with Graves' ophthalmopathy. This CDR3 is CASTYGLAGFNEQFF. In nucleotides, the CDR3 is TGTGCCAGCACCTACGGACTAGCGGGTTTCAATGAGCAGTTCTTC.